The rows below give T cell receptor beta chains drawn from one sample of a study of OX40 agonist ivuxolimab in advanced cancers. Profiled with immunoSEQ multiplex PCR; TCRdb holds only in-frame clones, not every one. The table records under 80,000 clones, roughly 87% of them present only once. Sequencing was performed on CD4+ or CD8+ T cells sorted from blood, taken in a trial of the OX40 agonist ivuxolimab. These receptor sequences come from an adult with an advanced solid tumor such as melanoma, head and neck, liver or kidney cancer. CDR3s include the opening cysteine and the closing phenylalanine or tryptophan. The D gene is left open where the match is weak. The size field is filled for only some rows; it gives once, few, many or a size class.

v_gene: TRBV7-9; abundance: once; d_gene: TRBD2; j_gene: TRBJ2-5; CDR3nt: TGTGCCAGCAGGTTGACTAGCGGGTCGACTAGGGAGACCCAGTACTTC; CDR3aa: CASRLTSGSTRETQYF
v_gene: TRBV5-4; abundance: -; d_gene: -; j_gene: TRBJ1-2; CDR3nt: TGTGCCAGCAGCTTGAACAGAAACTATGGCTACACCTTC; CDR3aa: CASSLNRNYGYTF
v_gene: TRBV6-1; abundance: once; d_gene: -; j_gene: TRBJ2-6; CDR3nt: TGTGCCAGCAGTCAGACGGCAGGGGCCAACGTCCTGACTTTC; CDR3aa: CASSQTAGANVLTF
v_gene: TRBV28; abundance: -; d_gene: -; j_gene: TRBJ1-2; CDR3nt: TGTGCCAGCAGTTTCGGAGGGCCACCACGAGATGGCTACACCTTC; CDR3aa: CASSFGGPPRDGYTF
v_gene: TRBV27; abundance: -; d_gene: -; j_gene: TRBJ2-7; CDR3nt: TGTGCCGGATTCCTCTCCTACGAGCAGTACTTC; CDR3aa: CAGFLSYEQYF
v_gene: TRBV6-5; abundance: -; d_gene: -; j_gene: TRBJ1-2; CDR3nt: TGTGCCAGCAGTGCGAATGGACAGATCTATGGCTACACCTTC; CDR3aa: CASSANGQIYGYTF
v_gene: TRBV4-3; abundance: -; d_gene: -; j_gene: TRBJ2-2; CDR3nt: TGCGCCAGCAGCCAAGCTGACAGGAGAACCGGGGAGCTGTTTTTT; CDR3aa: CASSQADRRTGELFF
v_gene: TRBV5-1; abundance: -; d_gene: TRBD1; j_gene: TRBJ1-5; CDR3nt: TGCGCCAGCAGCTTGGGGACAGGGGGGGAACAGCCCCAGCATTTT; CDR3aa: CASSLGTGGEQPQHF
v_gene: TRBV5-1; abundance: -; d_gene: TRBD1; j_gene: TRBJ2-7; CDR3nt: TGCGCCAGCAGCAATCAGGGGGACGAACACGAGCAGTACTTC; CDR3aa: CASSNQGDEHEQYF
v_gene: TRBV6-1; abundance: medium-sized; d_gene: -; j_gene: TRBJ1-4; CDR3nt: TGTGCCAGCAGTGAAAGTTCGTCGAACGAAAAACTGTTTTTT; CDR3aa: CASSESSSNEKLFF
v_gene: TRBV5-1; abundance: -; d_gene: TRBD1; j_gene: TRBJ2-5; CDR3nt: TGCGCCAGCAGCAGGGGACAGGGTGGAGAGACCCAGTACTTC; CDR3aa: CASSRGQGGETQYF
v_gene: TRBV2; abundance: -; d_gene: -; j_gene: TRBJ1-1; CDR3nt: TGTGCCAGCAGTGAGCTCCAAATGAACACTGAAGCTTTCTTT; CDR3aa: CASSELQMNTEAFF
v_gene: TRBV7-9; abundance: -; d_gene: -; j_gene: TRBJ1-1; CDR3nt: TGTGCCAGCAGCGACAGCTTCAACACTGAAGCTTTCTTT; CDR3aa: CASSDSFNTEAFF
v_gene: TRBV7-2; abundance: -; d_gene: -; j_gene: TRBJ2-2; CDR3nt: TGTGCCAGCAGCTCCACCGGGACCTCCACCGGGGAGCTGTTTTTT; CDR3aa: CASSSTGTSTGELFF
v_gene: TRBV11-3; abundance: -; d_gene: -; j_gene: TRBJ2-6; CDR3nt: TGTGCCAGCAGCTTAGAGCGAACTGGGGCCAACGTCCTGACTTTC; CDR3aa: CASSLERTGANVLTF
v_gene: TRBV7-9; abundance: -; d_gene: -; j_gene: TRBJ1-6; CDR3nt: TGTGCCAGCAGCCCGGGGGGGGGACGCAATTCACCCCTCCACTTT; CDR3aa: CASSPGGGRNSPLHF
v_gene: TRBV30; abundance: -; d_gene: -; j_gene: TRBJ1-5; CDR3nt: TGTGCCTGGAGGCCTAACAGGGTTGTTGGCAATCAGCCCCAGCATTTT; CDR3aa: CAWRPNRVVGNQPQHF
v_gene: TRBV6-5; abundance: -; d_gene: -; j_gene: TRBJ1-5; CDR3nt: TGTGCCAGCAGCCTCGACAGTATAAGCAATCAGCCCCAGCATTTT; CDR3aa: CASSLDSISNQPQHF
v_gene: TRBV7-6; abundance: -; d_gene: -; j_gene: TRBJ2-5; CDR3nt: TGTGCCAGCAGCTTACAGAATCTCCAAGAGACCCAGTACTTC; CDR3aa: CASSLQNLQETQYF
v_gene: TRBV11-2; abundance: -; d_gene: -; j_gene: TRBJ2-1; CDR3nt: TGTGCCAGCAGCTCCGGCGGGGGCCGCTACTCCTACAATGAGCAGTTCTTC; CDR3aa: CASSSGGGRYSYNEQFF
v_gene: TRBV9; abundance: -; d_gene: TRBD2; j_gene: TRBJ2-5; CDR3nt: TGTGCCAGCAGCGTATCGGCGGGGGGGTACCAAGAGACCCAGTACTTC; CDR3aa: CASSVSAGGYQETQYF
v_gene: TRBV5-4; abundance: -; d_gene: -; j_gene: TRBJ1-1; CDR3nt: TGTGCCAGCAGCTTGGGCCCAGCAAACACTGAAGCTTTCTTT; CDR3aa: CASSLGPANTEAFF
v_gene: TRBV19; abundance: -; d_gene: -; j_gene: TRBJ1-2; CDR3nt: TGTGCCAGTATCGGGGCAGGTCCTAACTATGGCTACACCTTC; CDR3aa: CASIGAGPNYGYTF
v_gene: TRBV2; abundance: -; d_gene: -; j_gene: TRBJ1-1; CDR3nt: TGTGCCAGCAGTGTGACCCTTCAGAACACTGAAGCTTTCTTT; CDR3aa: CASSVTLQNTEAFF
v_gene: TRBV5-4; abundance: -; d_gene: TRBD1; j_gene: TRBJ2-7; CDR3nt: TGTGCCAGCAGACCCGGGACAGGGATCCCCTACGAGCAGTACTTC; CDR3aa: CASRPGTGIPYEQYF
v_gene: TRBV4-1; abundance: -; d_gene: TRBD1; j_gene: TRBJ1-2; CDR3nt: TGCGCCAGCAGCCAAGATCACCGGGACAGGATCGGACTCGGCTATGGCTACACCTTC; CDR3aa: CASSQDHRDRIGLGYGYTF
v_gene: TRBV19; abundance: -; d_gene: -; j_gene: TRBJ2-1; CDR3nt: TGTGCCAGTAGTCGGCTGGGTGAGCAGTTCTTC; CDR3aa: CASSRLGEQFF
v_gene: TRBV4-1; abundance: few; d_gene: -; j_gene: TRBJ1-5; CDR3nt: TGCGCCAGCAGCCAATACGTTCGGGATCAGCCCCAGCATTTT; CDR3aa: CASSQYVRDQPQHF
v_gene: TRBV6-5; abundance: -; d_gene: -; j_gene: TRBJ2-3; CDR3nt: TGTGCCAGCACCCTACCGGGAGCAGATACGCAGTATTTT; CDR3aa: CASTLPGADTQYF
v_gene: TRBV11-3; abundance: -; d_gene: TRBD1; j_gene: TRBJ2-3; CDR3nt: TGTGCCAGCAGCCGCCCCGACAGGGTTACCGCCCCAGATACGCAGTATTTT; CDR3aa: CASSRPDRVTAPDTQYF
v_gene: TRBV6-5; abundance: -; d_gene: -; j_gene: TRBJ1-2; CDR3nt: TGTGCCAGCAGCCCCGGACAGAACTATGGCTACACCTTC; CDR3aa: CASSPGQNYGYTF
v_gene: TRBV28; abundance: -; d_gene: -; j_gene: TRBJ1-1; CDR3nt: TGTGCCAGCAGTTCCGGGACATTAGAAGCTTTCTTT; CDR3aa: CASSSGTLEAFF
v_gene: TRBV15; abundance: -; d_gene: -; j_gene: TRBJ2-2; CDR3nt: TGTGCCACCAGCAGAGTAGGGTTGGGGCGGGAGCTGTTTTTT; CDR3aa: CATSRVGLGRELFF
v_gene: TRBV15; abundance: -; d_gene: -; j_gene: TRBJ2-7; CDR3nt: TGTGCCACCAGCAGAGAGCACAGAACCTACGAGCAGTACTTC; CDR3aa: CATSREHRTYEQYF
v_gene: TRBV7-6; abundance: -; d_gene: -; j_gene: TRBJ2-7; CDR3nt: TGTGCCAGCAGCGGCGCGGGGAACGAGCAGTACTTC; CDR3aa: CASSGAGNEQYF
v_gene: TRBV7-6; abundance: -; d_gene: -; j_gene: TRBJ1-4; CDR3nt: TGTGCCAGCAGTTTACAGCCAACTAATGAAAAACTGTTTTTT; CDR3aa: CASSLQPTNEKLFF
v_gene: TRBV5-1; abundance: -; d_gene: -; j_gene: TRBJ2-7; CDR3nt: TGCGCCAGCAGCCCTATCGGGACTCTCGACGAGCAGTACTTC; CDR3aa: CASSPIGTLDEQYF
v_gene: TRBV7-6; abundance: -; d_gene: TRBD1; j_gene: TRBJ1-5; CDR3nt: TGTGCCAGCAGCTTAGCAGGGGGCGGCAATCAGCCCCAGCATTTT; CDR3aa: CASSLAGGGNQPQHF
v_gene: TRBV6-1; abundance: -; d_gene: -; j_gene: TRBJ1-5; CDR3nt: TGTGCCAGCAGTGAAGCGGGAGGGGGCAATCAGCCCCAGCATTTT; CDR3aa: CASSEAGGGNQPQHF
v_gene: TRBV20-1; abundance: -; d_gene: -; j_gene: TRBJ1-5; CDR3nt: TGCAGTGCTTGGCTTGGGCAGCCCCAGCATTTT; CDR3aa: CSAWLGQPQHF
v_gene: TRBV28; abundance: once; d_gene: -; j_gene: TRBJ2-3; CDR3nt: TGTGCCAGCAGTTTATCTCCAGGTAGCACAGATACGCAGTATTTT; CDR3aa: CASSLSPGSTDTQYF
v_gene: TRBV18; abundance: -; d_gene: -; j_gene: TRBJ1-1; CDR3nt: TGTGCCAGCTCACCTTCCCGACAGGAGAACACTGAAGCTTTCTTT; CDR3aa: CASSPSRQENTEAFF
v_gene: TRBV5-4; abundance: -; d_gene: -; j_gene: TRBJ1-5; CDR3nt: TGTGCCAGCAGCTTGTCTCCAGGTCAGCCCCAGCATTTT; CDR3aa: CASSLSPGQPQHF
v_gene: TRBV4-1; abundance: -; d_gene: -; j_gene: TRBJ2-5; CDR3nt: TGCGCCAGCAGCCAAGCCCGGACAGCACAAGAGACCCAGTACTTC; CDR3aa: CASSQARTAQETQYF
v_gene: TRBV7-2; abundance: -; d_gene: -; j_gene: TRBJ2-3; CDR3nt: TGTGCCAGCAGCTTTTACGGGGGACCCACAGATACGCAGTATTTT; CDR3aa: CASSFYGGPTDTQYF
v_gene: TRBV5-1; abundance: -; d_gene: TRBD1; j_gene: TRBJ1-1; CDR3nt: TGCGCCAGCAGCGAGACAGGGGGGAACACTGAAGCTTTCTTT; CDR3aa: CASSETGGNTEAFF
v_gene: TRBV18; abundance: few; d_gene: TRBD1; j_gene: TRBJ1-2; CDR3nt: TGTGCCAGCTTATCAGGGACGACAGGGACCTATGGCTACACCTTC; CDR3aa: CASLSGTTGTYGYTF
v_gene: TRBV28; abundance: -; d_gene: TRBD1; j_gene: TRBJ2-7; CDR3nt: TGTGCCAGCAGACTGTCGGGACAGCGCTACGAGCAGTACTTC; CDR3aa: CASRLSGQRYEQYF